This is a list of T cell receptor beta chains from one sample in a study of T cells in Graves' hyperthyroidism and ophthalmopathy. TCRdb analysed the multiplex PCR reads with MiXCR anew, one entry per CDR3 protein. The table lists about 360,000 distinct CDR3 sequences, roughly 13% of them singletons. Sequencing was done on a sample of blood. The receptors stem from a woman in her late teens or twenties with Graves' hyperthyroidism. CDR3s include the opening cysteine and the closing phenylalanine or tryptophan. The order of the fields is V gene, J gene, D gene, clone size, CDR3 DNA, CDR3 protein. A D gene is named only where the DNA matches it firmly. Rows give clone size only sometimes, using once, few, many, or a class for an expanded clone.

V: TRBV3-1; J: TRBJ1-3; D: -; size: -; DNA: TGTGCCAGCAGCCAAGCGGGGAGCTCTGGAAACACCATATATTTT; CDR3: CASSQAGSSGNTIYF
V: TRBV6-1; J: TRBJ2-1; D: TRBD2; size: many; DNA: TGTGCCAGCAGTCCGCTCGGGGCGGGAGGGCGTCTGGATGAGCAGTTCTTC; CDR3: CASSPLGAGGRLDEQFF
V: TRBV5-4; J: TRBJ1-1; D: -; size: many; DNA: TGTGCCAGCGCCACGGGGGGGGCGAGGAACACTGAAGCTTTCTTT; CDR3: CASATGGARNTEAFF
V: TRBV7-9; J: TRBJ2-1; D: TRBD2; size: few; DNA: TGTGCCAGCAGCTCGGGACTAGCGGGCCTGTCCTACAATGAGCAGTTCTTC; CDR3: CASSSGLAGLSYNEQFF
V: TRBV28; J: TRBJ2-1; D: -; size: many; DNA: TGTGCCAGCAGTTTAGACAGGCGTGAGCAGTTCTTC; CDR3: CASSLDRREQFF
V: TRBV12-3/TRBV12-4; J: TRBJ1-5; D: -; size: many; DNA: TGTGCCAGCAGTAAGGGGACTCAACGGCCCCAGCATTTT; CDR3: CASSKGTQRPQHF
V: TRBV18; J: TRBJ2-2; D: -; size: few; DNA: TGTGCCAGCTCACCGGACGGATCGAGCACCGGGGAGCTGTTTTTT; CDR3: CASSPDGSSTGELFF
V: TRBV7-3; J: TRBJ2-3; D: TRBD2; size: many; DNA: TGTGCCAGCAGCTTAATGGGCCGGGGGGGCGGAGATACGCAGTATTTT; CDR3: CASSLMGRGGGDTQYF
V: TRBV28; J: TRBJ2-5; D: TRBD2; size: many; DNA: TGTGCCAGCGGTGCAGCGGGGGTCTCAGAGACCCAGTACTTC; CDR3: CASGAAGVSETQYF
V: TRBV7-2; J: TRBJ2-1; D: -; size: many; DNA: TGTGCCAGCAGCCCGGCCGGGACCGCCTTTTACAATGAGCAGTTCTTC; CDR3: CASSPAGTAFYNEQFF
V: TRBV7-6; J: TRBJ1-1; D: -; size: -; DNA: TGTGCCAGCAGCTTTGGGGCTGAAGCTTTCTTT; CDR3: CASSFGAEAFF
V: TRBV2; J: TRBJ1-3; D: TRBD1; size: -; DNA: TGTGCCAGCAGGGGACAGATCTCTGGAAACACCATATATTTT; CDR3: CASRGQISGNTIYF
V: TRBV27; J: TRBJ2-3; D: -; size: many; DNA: TGTGCCAGCAGTTTTCTCCGCCCCGGGGGCGGGACAGATACGCAGTATTTT; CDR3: CASSFLRPGGGTDTQYF
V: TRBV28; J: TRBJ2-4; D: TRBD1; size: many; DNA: TGTGCCAGCAGTTTATCTGGACAGGAGCTAGCCAAAAACATTCAGTACTTC; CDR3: CASSLSGQELAKNIQYF
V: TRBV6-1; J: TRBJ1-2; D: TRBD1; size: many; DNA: TGTGCCAGCAGTGAGACAGGGGGCGCAGGCTACACCTTC; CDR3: CASSETGGAGYTF
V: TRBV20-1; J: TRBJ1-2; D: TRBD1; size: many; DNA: TGCAGTGCTTCTCAGGCGAAGACAGGGGACGGCTACACCTTC; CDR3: CSASQAKTGDGYTF
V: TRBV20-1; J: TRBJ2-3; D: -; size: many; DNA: TGCAGTGCTAGTCCTAGCGGCACAGATACGCAGTATTTT; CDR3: CSASPSGTDTQYF
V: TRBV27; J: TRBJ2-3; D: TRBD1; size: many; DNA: TGTGCCAGCAGTTCACCCCTGGACAGGGAAGATACGCAGTATTTT; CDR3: CASSSPLDREDTQYF
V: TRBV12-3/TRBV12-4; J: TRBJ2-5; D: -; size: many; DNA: TGTGCCAGCAGTTTACCAGGGTTGGAGACCCAGTACTTC; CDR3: CASSLPGLETQYF
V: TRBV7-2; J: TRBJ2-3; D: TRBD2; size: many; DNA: TGTGCCAGCAGCTTAGAGGGGCTAGCGGGACCTCAAGGGGGGCAGTATTTT; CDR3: CASSLEGLAGPQGGQYF
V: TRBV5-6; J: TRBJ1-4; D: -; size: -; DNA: TGTGCCAGCAGCTTGGGATACATCCGTAATGAAAAACTGGTTTTT; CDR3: CASSLGYIRNEKLVF
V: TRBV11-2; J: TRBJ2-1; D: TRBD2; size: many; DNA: TGTGCCAGCAGCTTAGTACGGAGGAGTCTAGCGGGGGACAATGAGCAGTTCTTC; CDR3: CASSLVRRSLAGDNEQFF
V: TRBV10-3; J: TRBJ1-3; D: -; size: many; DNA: TGTGCCATCAGCTCAGGGACTGGAAACACCATATATTTT; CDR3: CAISSGTGNTIYF
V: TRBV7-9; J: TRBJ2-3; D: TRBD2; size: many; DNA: TGTGCCAGCAGCTTAGTTCGGCGGGAGGATGGAGATACGCAGTATTTT; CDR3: CASSLVRREDGDTQYF
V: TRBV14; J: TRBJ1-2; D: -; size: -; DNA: TGTGCCAGCAGCCAAGATATCGGGGGGACGAACTATGGCTACACCTTC; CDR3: CASSQDIGGTNYGYTF
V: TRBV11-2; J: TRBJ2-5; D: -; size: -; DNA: TGTGCCAGCAGCTTAAAAGGTCGGGGGGCCGGCGAGACCCAGTACTTC; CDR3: CASSLKGRGAGETQYF
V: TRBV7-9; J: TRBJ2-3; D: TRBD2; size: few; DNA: TGTGCCAGCTCCCCCGGGGCTAGCGGAGTTAGCACAGATACGCAGTATTTT; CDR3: CASSPGASGVSTDTQYF
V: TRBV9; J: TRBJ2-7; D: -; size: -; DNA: TGTGCCAGCAGCGTAGGAGGAGGTGCGCCTTACGAGCAGTACTTC; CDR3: CASSVGGGAPYEQYF
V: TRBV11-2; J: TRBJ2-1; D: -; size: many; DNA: TGTGCCAGCAGCTTATGGGGCGGCTACAATGAGCAGTTCTTC; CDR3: CASSLWGGYNEQFF
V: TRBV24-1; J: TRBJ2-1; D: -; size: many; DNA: TGTGCCACCAGTGAAGAGGGGACCTACTACAATGAGCAGTTCTTC; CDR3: CATSEEGTYYNEQFF
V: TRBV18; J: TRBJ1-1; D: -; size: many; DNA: TGTGCCAGCTCACCCACCTCAGAGAACACTGAAGCTTTCTTT; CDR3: CASSPTSENTEAFF
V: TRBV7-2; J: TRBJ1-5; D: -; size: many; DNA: TGTGCCAGCAGCTTTACACCTACCAGCAATCAGCCCCAGCATTTT; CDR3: CASSFTPTSNQPQHF
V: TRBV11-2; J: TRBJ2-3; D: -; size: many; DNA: TGTGCCAGCAGCGTGACCGGGGCACCCACAGATACGCAGTATTTT; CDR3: CASSVTGAPTDTQYF
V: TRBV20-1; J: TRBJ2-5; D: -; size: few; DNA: TGCAGTGCTAGAGATCGGCAGGGAGTGAGAAGGGAGACCCAGTACTTC; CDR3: CSARDRQGVRRETQYF
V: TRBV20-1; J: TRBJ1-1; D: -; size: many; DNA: TGCAGTGCTAGAGATCGGGAGCCTGAAGCTTTCTTT; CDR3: CSARDREPEAFF
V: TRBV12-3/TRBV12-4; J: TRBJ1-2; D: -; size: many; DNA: TGTGCCAGCAGCAGGGGCGGAAACTATGGCTACACCTTC; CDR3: CASSRGGNYGYTF
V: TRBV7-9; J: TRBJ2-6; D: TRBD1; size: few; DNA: TGTGCCAGCAGCCCCCTTTTGACAGGGGGTGATGGGGCCAACGTCCTGACTTTC; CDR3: CASSPLLTGGDGANVLTF
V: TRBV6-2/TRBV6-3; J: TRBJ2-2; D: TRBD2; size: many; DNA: TGTGCCAGCAGTTACTCTACGGGAGGGCCGAGAGACGGGGAGCTGTTTTTT; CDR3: CASSYSTGGPRDGELFF
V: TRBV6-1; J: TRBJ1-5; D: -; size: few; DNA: TGTGCCAGCAACCGGGAGAGAAACAATCAGCCCCAGCATTTT; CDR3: CASNRERNNQPQHF
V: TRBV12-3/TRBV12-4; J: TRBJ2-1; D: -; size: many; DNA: TGTGCCAGCAGCAAAGCCCGGGGGCCTCCCTACAATGAGCAGTTCTTC; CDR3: CASSKARGPPYNEQFF
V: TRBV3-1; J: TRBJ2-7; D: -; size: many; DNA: TGTGCCAGCAGCCCTTACCGGGACCCGGCTTACGAGCAGTACTTC; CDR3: CASSPYRDPAYEQYF
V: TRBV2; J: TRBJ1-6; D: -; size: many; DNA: TGTGCCAGCAGTGAGGGGGGACTTTGGAATTCACCCCTCCACTTT; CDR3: CASSEGGLWNSPLHF